This T cell receptor (beta chain) was obtained from a study of T cell responses to AZD1222 COVID-19 vaccine. Study outcomes and limitations: At study baseline, merely six AZD1222 recipients were seropositive.

To note about this clone: What it binds is unknown.

Profiling relied on immunoSEQ multiplex PCR, and the TCRdb table lists in-frame clones only, not all of them. In the table there are under 200,000 clones, approximately 90% of which are singletons. Germline assignment: CDR1 LNHDA and CDR2 SQIVND (reference sequence). The germline V and J ends were trimmed by 9 bases and 2 bases, with 16 bases remaining between them. CDR3 length: 14 amino acids. The TCR originated in an adult who received the MenACWY meningococcal vaccine as a control. The source was peripheral blood, collected 28 days after the second dose of the MenACWY control vaccine. This chain connects TRBV19 to TRBJ1-2, with D perhaps matching TRBD1 (6 bases). Written as DNA, the CDR3 is TGTGCCAGCAAAACCGCCGGGACAAACTATGGCTACACCTTC. Translation gives CASKTAGTNYGYTF.